The 27 T cell receptor beta chains presented below share a single source sample, sequenced in a study of T cell responses to AZD1222 COVID-19 vaccine. Assay: immunoSEQ multiplex PCR; the TCRdb copy retains only in-frame clones and omits some. Here the sample spans approximately 150,000 clones, approximately 90% being singletons. Source: peripheral blood, taken 28 days after the second AZD1222 dose. Receptors originate from an adult who received the AZD1222 COVID-19 vaccine.

This chain links TRBV4-3 with TRBJ1-6, with no clear D. V lost 1 base, J lost 8 bases, and 15 bases lay in between. This CDR3 has 16 amino acids. CDR1 and CDR2 (germline): LGHNA, YSLEER. The chain's CDR3 is CASSQVLGGSDSPLHF. The CDR3 nucleotides are TGCGCCAGCAGCCAAGTACTTGGTGGGAGCGATTCACCCCTCCACTTT.

The chain couples TRBV5-1 to TRBJ1-3; no clear D gene. Trimming took 6 bases from V and 0 from J, leaving 10 bases between them. CDR1 and CDR2 (germline): SGHRS, YFSETQ. The CDR3 contains 14 residues. The CDR3: CASMGGNSGNTIYF. The CDR3 nucleotides are TGCGCCAGCATGGGCGGAAACTCTGGAAACACCATATATTTT. The complete variable domain, with remaining parts taken from reference TRBV5-1 and TRBJ1-3, reads KAGVTQTPRYLIKTRGQQVTLSCSPISGHRSVSWYQQTPGQGLQFLFEYFSETQRNKGNFPGRFSGRQFSNSRSEMNVSTLELGDSALYLCASMGGNSGNTIYFGEGSWLTVV.

This clone is a singleton in its sample. The CDR3 bases are TGCGCCAGCAGCCAAGTTCCCTTTGGGGCTTCCGACTACGAGCAGTACTTC. It is translated as CASSQVPFGASDYEQYF. This chain uses TRBV4-1 with TRBJ2-7; D might be TRBD1 (5 bases). Trimming cost V 1 base and J 3 bases, with 19 bases left between them. CDR3 length equals 17 residues. Germline assignment: CDR1 MGHRA and CDR2 YSYEKL.

V usage is TRBV6-6 and J usage is TRBJ2-3, with TRBD1 matching over 7 bases. CDR3 length: 15 amino acids. Germline V CDR1 and CDR2: MNHNY, SVGAGI (reference sequence). Trimming at V came to 6 bases and at J to 3 bases, leaving 9 bases not matched to a gene. CDR3 in amino acids: CASSPRATGTDTQYF. In DNA, the CDR3 is TGTGCCAGCAGCCCCAGAGCGACAGGGACAGATACGCAGTATTTT.

The CDR3 DNA reads as TGTGCCAGTAGTCCCTACGGTCGGGCGGAACTTTACTCTGGAAACACCATATATTTT. This gives the protein CASSPYGRAELYSGNTIYF. J is TRBJ1-3 and V is TRBV19, with D unclear. Trimming took off 5 bases at V and 0 bases at J, with 23 bases between the two ends. In germline, CDR1 is LNHDA, CDR2 SQIVND (reference sequence). This CDR3 is built from 19 residues.

This clone is a singleton in its sample. The chain links TRBV6-5 to TRBJ2-7; D is uncertain. Trimming left V 7 bases short and J 7 bases short, with 14 bases between. The CDR3 has 12 residues. Germline CDR1 reads MNHEY; CDR2 reads SVGAGI. CDR3 in amino acids: CASKLRAREQYF. The CDR3 DNA sequence: TGTGCCAGCAAACTAAGGGCGCGGGAGCAGTACTTC.

The chain employs TRBV5-1 and TRBJ2-3; TRBD1 agrees at 10 bases. J gave up 5 bases and V 3 bases, and 6 bases lay outside the gene matches. Germline V gene lookup returns CDR1 SGHRS and CDR2 YFSETQ. The CDR3 sequence is 15 residues long. The CDR3 DNA follows: TGCGCCAGCAGCTCATCACGGGACAGGGGAGATACGCAGTATTTT. Translation gives CASSSSRDRGDTQYF.

V and J are TRBV4-1 and TRBJ2-7, with TRBD2 identical over 11 bases. CDR3 length: 15 amino acids. Germline trimming cut 4 bases from V and 4 bases from J; bases unmatched to any gene: 6. Germline V gene lookup returns CDR1 MGHRA and CDR2 YSYEKL. CDR3 region: CASSPVTSGIYEQYF. CDR3 DNA: TGCGCCAGCAGCCCCGTGACTAGCGGGATATACGAGCAGTACTTC.

The chain employs TRBV5-1 and TRBJ1-1, with a possible D match to TRBD1 (5 bases). Trimming stripped 6 bases from V and 3 bases from J, with 18 bases between. Germline CDR1 reads SGHRS; CDR2 reads YFSETQ. CDR3 length equals 15 residues. The CDR3 DNA reads TGCGCCAGCACCCCTTCTACAGGAGGCGACACTGAAGCTTTCTTT. It codes for CASTPSTGGDTEAFF.

This clone was recorded once. V gene TRBV5-4 combines with J gene TRBJ2-7; 9 nucleotides match TRBD2. Trimming took 4 bases from V and 6 from J; bases not matched to a gene: 14. Germline V gene data show CDR1 as SGHNT and CDR2 as YYREEE (reference sequence). The CDR3 loop spans 16 amino acids. The CDR3 DNA sequence: TGTGCCAGCAGCATAGGTGGCGGGAGGGCCTCGGGCGAGCAGTACTTC. As protein: CASSIGGGRASGEQYF.

This chain connects TRBV19 to TRBJ1-4; D may be TRBD1 (6 bases). The CDR3 spans 13 residues. V was clipped by 2 bases and J by 17 bases, with 18 bases between them. In germline, CDR1 is LNHDA, CDR2 SQIVND (reference sequence). CDR3 protein: CASSIRATGALFF. CDR3 DNA sequence: TGTGCCAGTAGTATAAGGGCGACGGGGGCCCTTTTTTTT.

The chain carries TRBV10-3 and TRBJ1-5; tentatively, D is TRBD1 (6 bases). The V gene lost 3 bases and the J gene lost 3 bases, with 9 bases spanning the gap. The length of the CDR3 is 14 residues. In germline, CDR1 is ENHRY, CDR2 SYGVKD. CDR3 amino acids: CAISDGQYNQPQHF. CDR3 in DNA: TGTGCCATCAGTGACGGACAGTACAATCAGCCCCAGCATTTT.

The chain is built from TRBV9 and TRBJ1-1; D is undetermined. This CDR3 contains 14 residues. Germline-derived CDR1 and CDR2 are SGDLS and YYNGEE. V was trimmed by 4 bases and J by 1 base, leaving 11 bases between them. The chain's CDR3 is CASSPQAENTEAFF. The CDR3 bases are TGTGCCAGCAGCCCCCAGGCGGAGAACACTGAAGCTTTCTTT.

This clone was seen many times. This rearrangement joins TRBV6-5 to TRBJ2-3; 8 bases agree with TRBD2. Germline-derived CDR1 and CDR2 are MNHEY and SVGAGI. The CDR3 runs to 15 residues. V lost 5 bases to trimming and J lost 1 base; unmatched junction nucleotides: 5. As DNA, the CDR3 is TGTGCCAGCAGTCCATTGACTAGCGGCACAGATACGCAGTATTTT. Amino acid sequence: CASSPLTSGTDTQYF.

The chain has TRBV6-5 and TRBJ2-5; 12 bases agree with TRBD1. The CDR3 sequence is 15 residues long. CDR1 is MNHEY and CDR2 is SVGAGI in the germline V gene. With V trimmed by 8 bases and J by 1 base, 5 bases remained unmatched. The chain's CDR3 is CASRDRGRSQETQYF. Written as DNA, the CDR3 is TGTGCCAGCCGGGACAGGGGGCGATCCCAAGAGACCCAGTACTTC.

This chain connects TRBV6-1 to TRBJ1-6, with 7 bases identical to TRBD1. Germline lookup yields CDR1 MNHNS and CDR2 SASEGT. The CDR3 spans 14 residues. Losses at the gene ends were 1 base for V and 7 bases for J; bases not matched to a gene: 1. CDR3 DNA sequence: TGTGCCAGCAGTGAAGGGGACAGAAATTCACCCCTCCACTTT. Translation gives CASSEGDRNSPLHF.

In nucleotides, the CDR3 is TGTGCCAGCAGTCCGGGCATCCCCGGGGGGACCCAGTACTTC. Residues: CASSPGIPGGTQYF. This chain connects TRBV6-2 or TRBV6-3 to TRBJ2-5, with a tentative D call TRBD2 (6 bases). Germline V CDR1 and CDR2: MNHEY, SVGEGT. The CDR3 is 14 amino acids. V lost 5 bases and J 7 bases, leaving 17 bases between the germline ends.

This clone was observed a single time. The V call is TRBV12-3 or TRBV12-4, the J call TRBJ1-2, with a tentative D call TRBD1 (5 bases). V lost 3 bases, J lost 4 bases, and 9 bases lay in between. This CDR3 is 13 amino acids long. CDR3 bases: TGTGCCAGCAGTTTTCAGGGCTCCTATGGCTACACCTTC. As protein: CASSFQGSYGYTF.

The rearrangement joins TRBV6-5 to TRBJ1-2, with 7 bases that match TRBD1. This CDR3 is built from 13 residues. The germline V gene has CDR1 MNHEY and CDR2 SVGAGI. V dropped 6 bases and J dropped 7; count of bases not matched to a gene: 8. The CDR3 region is CASSWDSLRGYTF. As DNA, the CDR3 is TGTGCCAGCAGCTGGGACAGTTTGCGTGGCTACACCTTC.

This chain uses TRBV4-1 with TRBJ1-1, with D unclear. The length of the CDR3 is 16 residues. Germline V gives CDR1 MGHRA, CDR2 YSYEKL. V lost 2 bases and J lost 4, with 17 bases in between. The CDR3 region is CASSQQVGLVGTEAFF. As DNA, the CDR3 is TGCGCCAGCAGCCAACAAGTCGGGTTAGTGGGCACTGAAGCTTTCTTT.

This chain connects TRBV15 to TRBJ2-3; D ambiguous. Trimming cost V 1 base and J 0 bases, with 5 bases left between them. The CDR3 is made up of 14 amino acids. Germline CDR1 is LNHNV and CDR2 is YYDKDF (reference sequence). CDR3: CATSRGLSTDTQYF. CDR3 DNA sequence: TGTGCCACCAGCAGAGGGCTTAGCACAGATACGCAGTATTTT.

This chain links TRBV13 with TRBJ2-7; D is uncertain. The V gene's germline CDR1 is PRHDT and CDR2 FYEKMQ (reference sequence). The V end lost 6 bases, the J end lost 6 bases, and 9 bases lay between the germline ends. This CDR3 region has 11 residues. The CDR3 spells CASSLKGEQYF. CDR3 bases: TGTGCCAGCAGTTTGAAAGGCGAGCAGTACTTC.

The chain is built from TRBV18 and TRBJ2-7; TRBD1 matches at 7 bases. Per the germline V gene, CDR1 is KGHSH and CDR2 is LQKENI. V shed 4 bases and J 2 bases; nucleotides not matched to a gene: 5. The CDR3 sequence is 14 residues long. The CDR3 DNA is TGTGCCAGCTCACTACGAACAGGGGCCTACGAGCAGTACTTC. Amino acid sequence: CASSLRTGAYEQYF.

J is TRBJ2-5 and V is TRBV28; D perhaps matches TRBD1 (5 bases). CDR1 and CDR2 (germline): MDHEN, SYDVKM. The CDR3 spans 14 residues. The V and J ends lost 4 bases and 4 bases respectively, with 13 bases between them. CDR3 region: CASSSSGMGETQYF. The CDR3 DNA sequence: TGTGCCAGCAGTTCATCAGGGATGGGAGAGACCCAGTACTTC.

This chain's CDR3 is CSVGASGGSGEQFF. In DNA, the CDR3 is TGCAGCGTTGGGGCTAGCGGGGGATCTGGTGAGCAGTTCTTC. The rearrangement joins TRBV29-1 to TRBJ2-1; 10 bases map to TRBD2. CDR3 size: 14 residues. The ends lost 4 bases at V and 9 bases at J; junction bases unmatched: 9. Germline assignment: CDR1 SQVTM and CDR2 ANQGSEA.

This chain joins TRBV3-1 (or the pseudogene TRBV3-2) and TRBJ2-7; D may be TRBD2 (7 bases). CDR3 length: 15 amino acids. Germline CDR1 and CDR2: LGHDT and YNNKEL (reference sequence). V lost 1 base and J 6 bases, leaving 16 bases between the germline ends. This CDR3 reads CASSQVGQGRAEQYF. In nucleotides, the CDR3 is TGTGCCAGCAGCCAAGTAGGCCAGGGGAGGGCCGAGCAGTACTTC.

The CDR3 region is CASSWDRGPYEQYF. The CDR3 DNA follows: TGTGCCAGCAGTTGGGACAGGGGCCCTTACGAGCAGTACTTC. V gene TRBV28 combines with J gene TRBJ2-7; TRBD1 agrees at 10 bases. This CDR3 is 14 amino acids long. Germline trimming cut 4 bases from V and 4 bases from J; bases unmatched to any gene: 4. The V gene's germline CDR1 is MDHEN and CDR2 SYDVKM.